This entry concerns a single TCR beta chain. This sample was taken from a study of cytomegalovirus exposure and HLA in healthy donors. The PCR made use of 60 Vbeta and 13 Jbeta primers. Here immunoSEQ multiplex PCR was the method, and the copy in TCRdb shows in-frame clones only, minus some. Of tens of thousands of clones listed, 87% are singletons. Trimming shortened V by 2 bases and J by 5 bases, and 18 bases separated the two germline ends. Germline V lookup: CDR1 SGHAT, CDR2 FQNNGV. This CDR3 has 16 amino acids. The rearrangement uses TRBV11-2 and TRBJ1-2; TRBD1 is a possible D gene (5 bases). Input material: PBMCs. This clonotype was obtained from a middle-aged woman in good health and CMV-seropositive. CDR3 sequence: CASSLSPLSSGYGYTF. In nucleotides, the CDR3 is TGTGCCAGCAGCTTATCCCCCCTTTCATCAGGGTATGGCTACACCTTC. Variable domain in full (rest from reference TRBV11-2 and TRBJ1-2): EAGVAQSPRYKIIEKRQSVAFWCNPISGHATLYWYQQILGQGPKLLIQFQNNGVVDDSQLPKDRFSAERLKGVDSTLKIQPAKLEDSAVYLCASSLSPLSSGYGYTFGSGTRLTVV.